This record looks at one T cell receptor (beta chain) sequence and its context. Naive CD8 cells lacked CD45RO and underwent positive selection for CCR7, leaving out terminally differentiated effector memory CD45RA+ cells. The data derive from a study of shared clonotypes between healthy human individuals. Trimming cost V 2 bases and J 8 bases, with 19 bases left between them. The germline CDR1 and CDR2 sequences are MDHEN and SYDVKM. The CDR3 is made up of 16 amino acids. Measured with immunoSEQ multiplex PCR; TCRdb has only the in-frame clones, and not every one. The repertoire includes 2 million to 2.5 million clones, over 85% of them detected once, and 0.85% to 1.2% sits in the top ten.

Input material: naive CD8+ T cells sorted from blood. The rearrangement links TRBV28 to TRBJ2-1, with D perhaps assigned TRBD1 or TRBD2 (6 bases each). The TCR was taken from a man younger than 35 in good health. CDR3 coding DNA: TGTGCCAGCAGTTTAAAGGGGGGCAATGGATTCGATGAGCAGTTCTTC. It specifies CASSLKGGNGFDEQFF.